This TCR beta chain was retrieved from a study of Tregs in tolerant kidney transplant recipients. Study as a whole: Related graft donors supplied nonmyeloablative bone marrow transplants, and mixed chimerism was transient. Study-level findings and limits: Some patients' samples used different primers over time, so nucleotide sequences weren't comparable. In tolerant patients, donor-specific Tregs outgrew total Tregs, suggesting antigen-driven expansion. This study did not directly address biological reproducibility.

In regard to this clone: As yet, its antigen is unknown.

Measured with immunoSEQ multiplex PCR; TCRdb has only the in-frame clones, and not every one. The sample lists tens of thousands of clones; 85% to 90% were seen once. Germline lookup yields CDR1 SGHTA and CDR2 FQGNSA. V was pared by 5 bases and J by 7 bases, with 13 bases of the junction left unmatched. The CDR3 loop spans 16 amino acids. The chain employs TRBV7-2 and TRBJ1-5; 8 bases agree with TRBD1. The sample here was CD4+ T cells from blood, taken before the transplant. The clonotype was recovered from a human donor who received a combined kidney and bone marrow transplant. For the CDR3, the DNA is TGTGCCAGCAGCAAGCCTGGACAGGGAGTAAGGCAGCCCCAGCATTTT. It encodes CASSKPGQGVRQPQHF.